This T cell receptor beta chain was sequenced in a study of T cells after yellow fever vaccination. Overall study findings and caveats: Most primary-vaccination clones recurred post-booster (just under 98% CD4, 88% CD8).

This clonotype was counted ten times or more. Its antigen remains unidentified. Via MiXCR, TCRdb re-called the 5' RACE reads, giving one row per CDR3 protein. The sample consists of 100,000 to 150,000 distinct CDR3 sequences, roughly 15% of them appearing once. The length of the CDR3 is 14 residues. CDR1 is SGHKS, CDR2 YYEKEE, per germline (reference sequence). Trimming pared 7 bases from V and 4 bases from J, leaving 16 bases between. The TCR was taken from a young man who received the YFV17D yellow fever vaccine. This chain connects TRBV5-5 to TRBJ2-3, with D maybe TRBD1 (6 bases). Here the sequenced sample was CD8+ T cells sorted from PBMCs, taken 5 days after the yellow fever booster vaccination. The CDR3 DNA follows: TGTGCCAGCTTTCGGCAGGGGTTTGCAGATACGCAGTATTTT. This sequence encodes CASFRQGFADTQYF.